The rows below give T cell receptor beta chains drawn from one sample of a study of OX40 agonist ivuxolimab in advanced cancers. Some clones are missing from TCRdb's copy, which holds only in-frame ones; the method was immunoSEQ multiplex PCR. The table has 70,000 or so clones, about 90% seen once. The material was CD4+ or CD8+ T cells sorted from blood, obtained in a trial of the OX40 agonist ivuxolimab. The receptors originated from an adult with an advanced solid tumor such as melanoma, head and neck, liver or kidney cancer. Each CDR3 is given with its conserved first and last residue. Size is omitted from some rows. Given values are once, few, many or a class for expanded clones.

j_call: TRBJ2-2
clone_size: -
v_call: TRBV13
cdr3_aa: CASSLAEARGRRTGELFF

j_call: TRBJ2-7
clone_size: -
v_call: TRBV11-2
cdr3_aa: CASSLDLGQTYEQYF

j_call: TRBJ2-7
clone_size: -
v_call: TRBV30
cdr3_aa: CAWRKTVGEQYF

j_call: TRBJ1-4
clone_size: -
v_call: TRBV21-1
cdr3_aa: CASPWEEGGEKLFF

j_call: TRBJ1-5
clone_size: -
v_call: TRBV5-6
cdr3_aa: CASSLYRTGRGGNQPQHF

j_call: TRBJ2-7
clone_size: -
v_call: TRBV28
cdr3_aa: CASSFMDEQYF

j_call: TRBJ1-6
clone_size: -
v_call: TRBV5-4
cdr3_aa: CASSLAGGSPLHF

j_call: TRBJ1-4
clone_size: -
v_call: TRBV14
cdr3_aa: CASSQARVGKLFF

j_call: TRBJ1-1
clone_size: -
v_call: TRBV18
cdr3_aa: CASSPGTVNTEAFF

j_call: TRBJ2-7
clone_size: -
v_call: TRBV5-1
cdr3_aa: CASSAGQSYEQYF

j_call: TRBJ1-1
clone_size: -
v_call: TRBV5-3
cdr3_aa: CARSWRVGGDTEAFF

j_call: TRBJ2-3
clone_size: -
v_call: TRBV2
cdr3_aa: CASRGLRQGAVTQYF

j_call: TRBJ2-5
clone_size: -
v_call: TRBV7-8
cdr3_aa: CASSLRRGIQETQYF

j_call: TRBJ2-7
clone_size: once
v_call: TRBV28
cdr3_aa: CASSTGGSYEQYF

j_call: TRBJ2-6
clone_size: -
v_call: TRBV6-5
cdr3_aa: CASSYRLISGANVLTF

j_call: TRBJ2-7
clone_size: -
v_call: TRBV28
cdr3_aa: CASRSGTGRNEQYF

j_call: TRBJ2-6
clone_size: -
v_call: TRBV18
cdr3_aa: CASSTGQGATGANVLTF

j_call: TRBJ2-5
clone_size: -
v_call: TRBV30
cdr3_aa: CAWRTSGKETQYF

j_call: TRBJ1-5
clone_size: -
v_call: TRBV16
cdr3_aa: CASSHMDSYQPQHF

j_call: TRBJ2-7
clone_size: -
v_call: TRBV5-1
cdr3_aa: CASSLRFRDEQYF

j_call: TRBJ2-1
clone_size: -
v_call: TRBV6-1
cdr3_aa: CASTDGTSGSNEQFF

j_call: TRBJ2-5
clone_size: -
v_call: TRBV30
cdr3_aa: CAWTGPLQETQYF

j_call: TRBJ1-5
clone_size: -
v_call: TRBV13
cdr3_aa: CASSSSREGRGQPQHF

j_call: TRBJ2-1
clone_size: -
v_call: TRBV10-1
cdr3_aa: CASSESTSGYNEQFF

j_call: TRBJ1-1
clone_size: -
v_call: TRBV29-1
cdr3_aa: CSVEGSGTEAFF

j_call: TRBJ2-1
clone_size: -
v_call: TRBV6-1
cdr3_aa: CASAAGRVSYNEQFF

j_call: TRBJ1-5
clone_size: few
v_call: TRBV15
cdr3_aa: CATSRGLGWDQPQHF

j_call: TRBJ2-5
clone_size: -
v_call: TRBV6-1
cdr3_aa: CASAIAPQETQYF

j_call: TRBJ2-4
clone_size: -
v_call: TRBV4-1
cdr3_aa: CASSLTGTSGRGNIQYF

j_call: TRBJ2-2
clone_size: -
v_call: TRBV5-1
cdr3_aa: CASSFSGRGPGELFF

j_call: TRBJ1-1
clone_size: -
v_call: TRBV2
cdr3_aa: CASRAPQNTEAFF

j_call: TRBJ2-3
clone_size: -
v_call: TRBV6-4
cdr3_aa: CASRPTSGSYDTQYF

j_call: TRBJ1-1
clone_size: -
v_call: TRBV18
cdr3_aa: CASSPTGDRGTEAFF

j_call: TRBJ2-5
clone_size: once
v_call: TRBV18
cdr3_aa: CASSPLMGQGKETQYF

j_call: TRBJ2-7
clone_size: -
v_call: TRBV7-6
cdr3_aa: CASSLARDPTYEQYF

j_call: TRBJ2-3
clone_size: -
v_call: TRBV25-1
cdr3_aa: CASSERAGWGADTQYF

j_call: TRBJ2-2
clone_size: -
v_call: TRBV5-1
cdr3_aa: CASSFYGYGDTGELFF

j_call: TRBJ1-1
clone_size: -
v_call: TRBV6-6
cdr3_aa: CASTGQGPNTEAFF

j_call: TRBJ1-3
clone_size: once
v_call: TRBV19
cdr3_aa: CASMIGRKIFGNTIYF

j_call: TRBJ2-3
clone_size: -
v_call: TRBV27
cdr3_aa: CASFGRQGPKNFTDTQYF

j_call: TRBJ2-3
clone_size: -
v_call: TRBV6-5
cdr3_aa: CASSPTLDTQYF

j_call: TRBJ2-2
clone_size: once
v_call: TRBV7-9
cdr3_aa: CSGGRTASAGELFF